This T cell receptor (beta chain) was captured by sequencing in a study of beta chain features in type 1 diabetes. The study, taken as a whole, reports: Type 1 diabetes patients showed a moderate but significant shortening of TCRB CDR3s in all four CD4+ subsets. VDJ junctions from patients with type 1 diabetes contained fewer insertions and more deletions.

Every isolated RNA sample was fully reverse transcribed, so sequencing captured expressed TCRB transcripts. Several million reads on average were seen across naive, central memory and regulatory T cell samples. TCRdb's copy holds only in-frame clones and misses some; the assay was immunoSEQ multiplex PCR. The table records about 220,000 clones, roughly a tenth of them present only once. As for this clone: The target antigen is unknown.

Germline V CDR1 and CDR2: SGHAT, FQDESV (reference sequence). V gave up 6 bases and J gave up 3 bases, with 12 bases separating them. The CDR3 totals 13 residues. The sample was central memory CD4+ T cells from blood. This chain joins TRBV11-1 and TRBJ2-7; D is undetermined. This sequence originates from a young man in good health. CDR3 sequence (DNA): TGTGCCAGCAGTTCCGACGGCGGCTACGAGCAGTACTTC. This codes for CASSSDGGYEQYF.